This T cell receptor (beta chain) comes out of a study of shared clonotypes between healthy human individuals. The study ran the assay at deep level. Every immunoSEQ plate was one replicate of a subset's evenly spread DNA. The authors sequenced unsorted PBMC DNA on ten immunoSEQ deep assay plates. The repertoire was sequenced with immunoSEQ multiplex PCR; TCRdb's copy has only in-frame clones and lacks some. The sample lists about 490,000 clones, 76% occurring once. The CDR3 has 12 residues. V dropped 5 bases and J dropped 1 base, with 6 bases sitting between them. CDR1 and CDR2 from the germline V gene are SGHRS and YFSETQ.

J is TRBJ2-5 and V is TRBV5-1; D remains unclear. Sequences were obtained from PBMCs. This receptor was taken from a woman between 40 and 55 years old in good health. Some clones in this sample may be carry-over from other donors' samples. The CDR3 is CASSTPQETQYF. CDR3 nucleotide sequence: TGCGCCAGCAGTACTCCCCAAGAGACCCAGTACTTC.